The 4 T cell receptor beta chains reported below all come from one sample, sequenced in a study of T cell changes during pregnancy in multiple sclerosis. Some clones are missing from TCRdb's copy, which holds only in-frame ones; the method was immunoSEQ multiplex PCR. The profile shows about 40,000 clones, 85% to 90% of them singletons. Sequencing was performed on CD4+ T cells from peripheral blood mononuclear cells, taken in the first trimester of pregnancy. Receptor source: a female donor with multiple sclerosis, enrolled in a pregnancy study.

The rearrangement links TRBV6-5 to TRBJ2-3, with 12 bases identical to TRBD2. The CDR3 has 14 residues. V lost 10 bases and J lost 4; bases outside the gene matches: 6. The germline gives CDR1 MNHEY, CDR2 SVGAGI. DNA of the CDR3: TGTGCCACCAGGACTAGCGGGATCCCAGATACGCAGTATTTT. Translating it yields CATRTSGIPDTQYF.

The sample holds one count of this clone. V usage is TRBV5-1 and J usage is TRBJ1-3; D gene unclear. CDR3 size: 12 residues. Per germline, CDR1 SGHRS and CDR2 YFSETQ. Deletions cut 2 bases from V and 4 bases from J, with 4 bases between. The CDR3 nucleotides are TGCGCCAGCAGCTTTTCAGGAAACACCATATATTTT. Amino acids: CASSFSGNTIYF.

The chain carries TRBV5-1 and TRBJ2-2; TRBD1 agrees at 9 bases. Per the germline V gene, CDR1 is SGHRS and CDR2 is YFSETQ. The CDR3 contains 15 residues. The V and J ends lost 3 bases and 6 bases, in that order; junction bases with no gene match: 6. The CDR3, as DNA: TGCGCCAGCAGCTCTAACAGGGGGCCCTCCGGGGAGCTGTTTTTT. This encodes CASSSNRGPSGELFF.

V is TRBV28 and J is TRBJ2-7, with TRBD1 identical over 8 bases. This CDR3 spans 12 amino acids. From germline, CDR1 is MDHEN and CDR2 SYDVKM. V lost 5 bases and J lost 7; bases outside the gene matches: 4. CDR3 nucleotides: TGTGCCAGCAGTCTCAGACAGGGGGAGCAGTACTTC. This translates into CASSLRQGEQYF.